This entry lists 10 T cell receptor beta chains sequenced from one sample in a study of control samples from healthy donors and cancer patients. This table comes from immunoSEQ multiplex PCR, and its TCRdb copy is limited to in-frame clones, with some not included. The table includes roughly 100,000 clones, approximately 90% detected once. Specimen: blood. These TCRs come from a man aged 25-45 years in good health.

The DNA of the CDR3 is TGTGCCAGTATCGAAAAAAGGGTTACGGTTACTTCACCCCTCCACTTT. Protein product: CASIEKRVTVTSPLHF. The chain recombines TRBV5-8 with TRBJ1-6; D remains ambiguous. The CDR3 covers 16 residues. CDR1 is SGHTS and CDR2 is YDEGEE in the germline V gene. V was shortened by 8 bases and J by 9 bases, with 24 bases between the two germline ends.

This clone was seen only once. The rearrangement joins TRBV7-9 to TRBJ1-2, with D perhaps matching TRBD1 (5 bases). This CDR3 has 12 amino acids. Germline V gives CDR1 SEHNR, CDR2 FQNEAQ (reference sequence). Between the trimmed V and J ends, which lost 2 bases and 7 bases, there was a span of 8 bases. The CDR3 region has the DNA TGTGCCAGCAGCTTAATGGGGCGTGGCTACACCTTC. Protein product: CASSLMGRGYTF.

The chain is built from TRBV5-1 and TRBJ2-5; 10 nucleotides match TRBD1. Trimming at V came to 7 bases and at J to 1 base, leaving 7 bases not matched to a gene. CDR3 length: 15 residues. The germline V gene has CDR1 SGHRS and CDR2 YFSETQ. The CDR3: CASSGQGGLQETQYF. DNA for the CDR3: TGCGCCAGCTCCGGACAGGGGGGTCTCCAAGAGACCCAGTACTTC.

V is TRBV6-1 and J is TRBJ1-1, with TRBD1 as a possible D gene (5 bases). Germline V CDR1 and CDR2: MNHNS, SASEGT. The V end lost 1 base, the J end lost 4 bases, and 13 bases lay between the germline ends. The CDR3 is 15 amino acids. This CDR3 is CASSEGAGWGTEAFF. CDR3 nucleotides: TGTGCCAGCAGTGAAGGGGCAGGGTGGGGCACTGAAGCTTTCTTT.

V gene TRBV27 combines with J gene TRBJ2-7, with 11 bases identical to TRBD1. The V and J ends lost 5 bases and 5 bases, in that order; junction bases with no gene match: 5. CDR3 size: 14 residues. Germline assignment: CDR1 MNHEY and CDR2 SMNVEV (reference sequence). In DNA, the CDR3 is TGTGCCAGCAGTCCAGGGACAGGGGGGAACGAGCAGTACTTC. Encoded protein: CASSPGTGGNEQYF.

V gene TRBV27 combines with J gene TRBJ1-5; possibly TRBD1 for D (6 bases). The germline CDR1 and CDR2 sequences are MNHEY and SMNVEV (reference sequence). Deletions cut 6 bases from V and 6 bases from J, with 15 bases between. This CDR3 has 14 amino acids. CDR3 amino acids: CASRQLGAVQPQHF. CDR3 bases: TGTGCCAGCAGGCAGTTGGGGGCTGTTCAGCCCCAGCATTTT.

The chain's CDR3 is CASSQGGRTDTQYF. The CDR3 DNA follows: TGTGCCAGCAGCCAAGGCGGGAGGACAGATACGCAGTATTTT. The chain carries TRBV3-1 (or the pseudogene TRBV3-2) and TRBJ2-3, with TRBD2 matching 8 bases. The CDR3 contains 14 residues. The trim removed 1 base at V and 3 bases at J, leaving 0 bases unmatched. Looked up from germline, CDR1 is LGHDT and CDR2 is YNNKEL (reference sequence).

The chain couples TRBV4-1 to TRBJ1-2; the match to TRBD1 covers 9 bases. The CDR3 sequence is 17 residues long. J gave up 2 bases and V 0 bases, and 7 bases lay outside the gene matches. CDR1 is MGHRA, CDR2 YSYEKL, per germline. The CDR3 sequence: CASSQDLFGQGNYGYTF. CDR3 sequence (DNA): TGCGCCAGCAGCCAAGATCTTTTCGGACAGGGGAACTATGGCTACACCTTC.

The rearrangement uses TRBV19 and TRBJ1-1, with 8 bases identical to TRBD1. Germline trimming cut 7 bases from V and 0 bases from J; bases unmatched to any gene: 7. CDR1 is LNHDA, CDR2 SQIVND, per germline (reference sequence). This CDR3 contains 15 residues. The CDR3 DNA sequence: TGTGCCAGTAAGAGACAGGGGAGCATGAACACTGAAGCTTTCTTT. Translated, it gives CASKRQGSMNTEAFF. Full variable domain (remainder filled in from reference TRBV19 and TRBJ1-1): DGGITQSPKYLFRKEGQNVTLSCEQNLNHDAMYWYRQDPGQGLRLIYYSQIVNDFQKGDIAEGYSVSREKKESFPLTVTSAQKNPTAFYLCASKRQGSMNTEAFFGQGTRLTVV.

V is TRBV28 and J is TRBJ2-7; D might be TRBD1 (6 bases). Germline CDR1 MDHEN, CDR2 SYDVKM. The V end was cut by 6 bases, the J end by 0 bases, with 18 bases between. This CDR3 spans 16 amino acids. The CDR3 here is CASSRHGTLSSYEQYF. The CDR3 DNA reads as TGTGCCAGCAGCCGACACGGGACATTAAGCTCCTACGAGCAGTACTTC.